A single sample is the source of the 8 T cell receptor beta chains below, sequenced in a study of blood T cell repertoires in COVID-19. Sequencing used immunoSEQ multiplex PCR; TCRdb keeps in-frame clones, though not all of them. In the table there are some 460,000 clones, 87% of which are singletons. The sample comprised PBMCs or T cells enriched from blood (not recorded which). These receptors were obtained from a woman aged 18-29 years who had recovered from COVID-19.

This chain connects TRBV9 to TRBJ2-5; 8 nucleotides agree with TRBD1. Trimming took 2 bases from V and 5 from J; bases not matched to a gene: 5. The V gene's germline CDR1 is SGDLS and CDR2 YYNGEE. The CDR3 extends over 14 amino acids. CDR3 protein: CASSVSGGGETQYF. The CDR3, as DNA: TGTGCCAGCAGCGTCTCAGGGGGCGGGGAGACCCAGTACTTC. The full variable domain, its missing parts supplied by reference TRBV9 and TRBJ2-5, is DSGVTQTPKHLITATGQRVTLRCSPRSGDLSVYWYQQSLDQGLQFLIQYYNGEERAKGNILERFSAQQFPDLHSELNLSSLELGDSALYFCASSVSGGGETQYFGPGTRLLVL.

This sequence joins TRBV6-5 and TRBJ2-2; D is possibly TRBD2 (7 bases). The ends were cut back, 5 bases at V and 4 bases at J, with 14 bases in the middle. Looked up from germline, CDR1 is MNHEY and CDR2 is SVGAGI. The CDR3 is 15 residues long. CDR3 protein: CASSPVGGRTGELFF. The CDR3 region has the DNA TGTGCCAGCAGTCCGGTCGGGGGGCGCACCGGGGAGCTGTTTTTT.

This chain uses TRBV2 with TRBJ2-2; D gene uncertain. This CDR3 has 14 residues. Between the trimmed V and J ends, which lost 2 bases and 3 bases, there was a span of 7 bases. The germline gives CDR1 SNHLY, CDR2 FYNNEI. CDR3 in DNA: TGTGCCAGCAGTGAACGCAGATACACCGGGGAGCTGTTTTTT. Protein: CASSERRYTGELFF.

This clone was seen more than once but under ten times. The rearrangement joins TRBV7-9 to TRBJ2-7; TRBD1 agrees at 8 bases. V gave up 5 bases and J gave up 2 bases; unmatched junction bases: 8. Germline CDR1 SEHNR, CDR2 FQNEAQ (reference sequence). The CDR3 consists of 15 residues. Here the CDR3 DNA reads TGTGCCAGCAGCCAAAAAGGGACAGGAGCCTACGAGCAGTACTTC. It yields the protein CASSQKGTGAYEQYF.

Written as DNA, the CDR3 is TGTGCCAGCAGCGGTGACACCAGGGTTGTGAATGGCTACACCTTC. It yields the protein CASSGDTRVVNGYTF. The V and J genes are TRBV9 and TRBJ1-2, with D maybe TRBD1 (5 bases). The CDR3 has 15 amino acids. Per the germline V gene, CDR1 is SGDLS and CDR2 is YYNGEE. Trimming took 3 bases from V and 6 from J, leaving 18 bases between them.

The chain joins TRBV13 to TRBJ1-1, with TRBD1 as a possible D gene (6 bases). The germline gives CDR1 PRHDT, CDR2 FYEKMQ (reference sequence). V lost 7 bases and J lost 4, with 16 bases in between. The CDR3 loop spans 14 amino acids. The CDR3 DNA reads as TGTGCCAGCACCACCGGAGGGGGGGGCACTGAAGCTTTCTTT. This gives the protein CASTTGGGGTEAFF.

The chain combines TRBV7-2 with TRBJ2-3, with 8 positions matching TRBD2. This CDR3 is built from 19 residues. Trimming at V came to 1 base and at J to 2 bases, leaving 14 bases not matched to a gene. Per germline, CDR1 SGHTA and CDR2 FQGNSA. CDR3 in amino acids: CASSLVVSGGLKFTDTQYF. Written as DNA, the CDR3 is TGTGCCAGCAGCTTAGTCGTCAGCGGGGGCCTCAAATTCACAGATACGCAGTATTTT. Looking up the rest from reference TRBV7-2 and TRBJ2-3 gives the full variable domain: GAGVSQSPSNKVTEKGKDVELRCDPISGHTALYWYRQSLGQGLEFLIYFQGNSAPDKSGLPSDRFSAERTGGSVSTLTIQRTQQEDSAVYLCASSLVVSGGLKFTDTQYFGPGTRLTVL.

This chain joins TRBV30 and TRBJ1-2, with a tentative D call TRBD1 (5 bases). Trimming left V 2 bases short and J 0 bases short, with 13 bases between. This CDR3 has 15 residues. Per germline, CDR1 GTSNPN and CDR2 SVGIG (reference sequence). In DNA form, the CDR3 reads TGTGCCTGGAGTCGCCGATTGACAGCTAACTATGGCTACACCTTC. Translating it yields CAWSRRLTANYGYTF.